This T cell receptor beta chain was sequenced during a study of shared clonotypes between healthy human individuals. Findings of the study overall: Naive CD4 clonotype sharing across several donors was 4.5% to 6%.

A note on this clone: Its specificity is unknown.

Germline assignment: CDR1 MNHEY and CDR2 SVGAGI. V was pared by 6 bases and J by 7 bases, with 19 bases between. The CDR3 extends over 15 amino acids. Genomic DNA from each subset was divided evenly over several immunoSEQ plates. The assay was immunoSEQ multiplex PCR, and TCRdb's table has in-frame clones only and misses some. This sample has 600,000 to 750,000 clones; less than 80% occur once, and the top ten carry 1.8%. The V and J genes are TRBV6-5 and TRBJ1-5; no clear D. Sequenced input: memory CD4+ T cells sorted from blood. Subset in this sample: CD45RA-negative fraction. This clonotype was obtained from a woman in her thirties in good health. CDR3 sequence reads: CASSPKERHRQPQHF. In DNA, the CDR3 is TGTGCCAGCAGCCCCAAGGAGCGTCACAGACAGCCCCAGCATTTT.